These T cell receptor beta chains were read from a single sample in a study of T-cell reconstitution after alpha-beta-depleted transplantation in children. A single record per CDR3 protein comes from TCRdb applying MiXCR to the PCR reads. The sample lists a few hundred thousand distinct CDR3 sequences; roughly 25% were seen once. The sequencing here drew on PBMCs, mostly from graft donor cells, taken 180 days after TCRalphabeta/CD19-depleted stem cell transplant. These receptors came from a male patient between 5 and 17 years old who had a stem cell transplant for acute lymphoblastic leukemia, so the T cells may come from the graft donor. Both conserved end residues are part of each CDR3.

v_gene: TRBV4-2
j_gene: TRBJ2-7
CDR3aa: CASSQDSRPSYEQYF

v_gene: TRBV7-6
j_gene: TRBJ2-7
CDR3aa: CASRPGTGGLYEQYF

v_gene: TRBV4-1
j_gene: TRBJ2-7
CDR3aa: CASSLQGYGQYF

v_gene: TRBV6-5
j_gene: TRBJ2-5
CDR3aa: CASSYSSVQETQYF

v_gene: TRBV24-1
j_gene: TRBJ2-5
CDR3aa: CATSDSSGSAPQETQYF

v_gene: TRBV20-1
j_gene: TRBJ2-1
CDR3aa: CSAQPLALLDNEQFF

v_gene: TRBV5-6
j_gene: TRBJ2-5
CDR3aa: CASSSYTGPRGETQYF

v_gene: TRBV4-2
j_gene: TRBJ2-3
CDR3aa: CASSQGAGGTDTQYF

v_gene: TRBV7-3
j_gene: TRBJ1-2
CDR3aa: CASSLMGGPYGYTF

v_gene: TRBV12-3/TRBV12-4
j_gene: TRBJ1-1
CDR3aa: CASSPYGGVHTEAFF

v_gene: TRBV18
j_gene: TRBJ2-4
CDR3aa: CASSPLLQGSKNIQYF

v_gene: TRBV4-1
j_gene: TRBJ1-2
CDR3aa: CASSQSPLRPANYGYTF

v_gene: TRBV9
j_gene: TRBJ1-2
CDR3aa: CASSVDPANMGYGYTF

v_gene: TRBV12-3/TRBV12-4
j_gene: TRBJ2-1
CDR3aa: CASSRPTRYNEQFF

v_gene: TRBV12-3/TRBV12-4
j_gene: TRBJ2-4
CDR3aa: CASSRSRDSKVVRAKNIQYF

v_gene: TRBV5-1
j_gene: TRBJ1-1
CDR3aa: CASSLAKGGPVNTEAFF

v_gene: TRBV20-1
j_gene: TRBJ2-5
CDR3aa: CSALLGVQETQYF

v_gene: TRBV6-5
j_gene: TRBJ1-2
CDR3aa: CASSFRTGGYGYTF

v_gene: TRBV7-9
j_gene: TRBJ2-7
CDR3aa: CASTLLGAVNEQYF

v_gene: TRBV7-7
j_gene: TRBJ2-5
CDR3aa: CASSHSGAQETQYF

v_gene: TRBV5-4
j_gene: TRBJ2-3
CDR3aa: CASSSIGSVSGDTQYF

v_gene: TRBV7-8
j_gene: TRBJ2-7
CDR3aa: CASSLGWGAYEQYF

v_gene: TRBV15
j_gene: TRBJ1-2
CDR3aa: CATSRDVRSLYGYTF

v_gene: TRBV6-5
j_gene: TRBJ2-1
CDR3aa: CASSYRSGRASYEQFF

v_gene: TRBV4-1
j_gene: TRBJ2-7
CDR3aa: CASSQEGRLSYEQYF

v_gene: TRBV4-1
j_gene: TRBJ2-7
CDR3aa: CASSETVGSWYEQYF

v_gene: TRBV20-1
j_gene: TRBJ1-6
CDR3aa: CSASLYRVGSPLHF

v_gene: TRBV4-2
j_gene: TRBJ2-3
CDR3aa: CASRYTRYTDTQYF

v_gene: TRBV5-1
j_gene: TRBJ2-4
CDR3aa: CASSRDQNIQYF

v_gene: TRBV5-6
j_gene: TRBJ2-7
CDR3aa: CASSLLSNEQYF

v_gene: TRBV5-1
j_gene: TRBJ1-3
CDR3aa: CASSLVGWDSGNTIYF

v_gene: TRBV12-3/TRBV12-4
j_gene: TRBJ2-5
CDR3aa: CASSSRLAGGKWVRGETQYF

v_gene: TRBV5-1
j_gene: TRBJ1-1
CDR3aa: CATNTGMNTEAFF

v_gene: TRBV12-3/TRBV12-4
j_gene: TRBJ2-7
CDR3aa: CASTQGLAGVGEQYF

v_gene: TRBV5-1
j_gene: TRBJ2-6
CDR3aa: CASSVGHAGANVLTF

v_gene: TRBV20-1
j_gene: TRBJ1-4
CDR3aa: CSALVGQGKEKLFF